This T cell receptor (beta chain) was captured by sequencing in a study of blood T cell repertoires in COVID-19. Authors' methods: Reference gene primer amplification gave estimated nucleated cell counts. Some clones are missing from TCRdb's copy, which holds only in-frame ones; the method was immunoSEQ multiplex PCR. V and J calls and clone size are those listed in that table; D and trimming were worked out from the DNA. The table records approximately 110,000 clones, approximately 88% of them present only once. The J segment lost 7 bases and the V segment lost 6 bases, leaving 9 bases of the junction unmatched. The CDR3 has 14 residues. The germline CDR1 and CDR2 sequences are MNHEY and SVGAGI.

This sequence originates from a woman aged 35 to 49 with acute or convalescent COVID-19. Sequencing used peripheral blood. The rearrangement links TRBV6-5 to TRBJ1-1; TRBD1 matches 9 bases. The CDR3 protein is CASRPQGARSEAFF. CDR3 nucleotides: TGTGCCAGCAGGCCACAGGGGGCGCGAAGTGAAGCTTTCTTT.